This T cell receptor beta chain originates from a study of cytomegalovirus exposure and HLA in healthy donors. Trimming took 0 bases from V and 0 from J, leaving 4 bases between them. The CDR3 runs to 14 residues. Germline V CDR1 and CDR2: SGHRS, YFSETQ. The data were produced by immunoSEQ multiplex PCR, yet TCRdb's version contains in-frame clones alone and is incomplete. Of over 200,000 clones listed, more than 75% are singletons. Concerning this clone: Its antigen is as yet unknown.

Whole-study results and caveats: Most sequenced TCRs were rare (though some public TCRs occurred in many donors). The classifier reportedly diagnosed cytomegalovirus status with high specificity and sensitivity. Among TCR beta chains, those listed as cytomegalovirus-associated numbered fewer than 200. Three chains linked to CMV were shown in vitro to be specific for CMV antigens.

The specimen sequenced was PBMCs. The chain is built from TRBV5-1 and TRBJ1-3; no definite D call. The source of this sequence is a woman aged 18 to 35 in good health and CMV-seropositive. For the CDR3, the DNA is TGCGCCAGCAGCTTGGCAATCTCTGGAAACACCATATATTTT. Translation: CASSLAISGNTIYF.